What follows are 20 T cell receptor beta chains derived from one specimen sequenced in a study of OX40 agonist ivuxolimab in advanced cancers. The assay was immunoSEQ multiplex PCR, and TCRdb's table has in-frame clones only and misses some. The sample carries 20,000 to 30,000 clones, approximately 75% recorded once. Sequenced here: CD4+ or CD8+ T cells sorted from blood, sampled in a trial of the OX40 agonist ivuxolimab. Every receptor here comes from an adult with an advanced solid tumor such as melanoma, head and neck, liver or kidney cancer.

The chain has TRBV7-3 and TRBJ2-1; D call uncertain. Trimming removed 4 bases from V and 7 bases from J, with 11 bases in between. Per germline, CDR1 SGHTA and CDR2 FQGTGA. This CDR3 comprises 13 residues. CDR3 sequence reads: CASSSDDFNEQFF. CDR3 DNA sequence: TGTGCCAGCAGCTCGGACGACTTTAATGAGCAGTTCTTC.

This clone was seen a single time. This sequence joins TRBV10-3 and TRBJ2-1, with a tentative D call TRBD1 (6 bases). The CDR3 sequence is 14 residues long. V was cut by 3 bases and J by 2 bases, with 8 bases left in between. CDR1 and CDR2 (germline): ENHRY, SYGVKD. This chain's CDR3 is CAISEQGPYNEQFF. In DNA form, the CDR3 reads TGTGCCATCAGTGAACAGGGACCCTACAATGAGCAGTTCTTC.

CDR3 in amino acids: CASNGDNKNIQYF. In DNA form, the CDR3 reads TGTGCCAGCAACGGGGATAACAAAAACATTCAGTACTTC. V gene TRBV5-4 combines with J gene TRBJ2-4, with D perhaps matching TRBD2 (5 bases). Germline loops: CDR1 SGHNT, CDR2 YYREEE (reference sequence). The length of the CDR3 is 13 residues. Trimming stripped 6 bases from V and 3 bases from J, with 10 bases between.

The chain joins TRBV6-1 to TRBJ1-2, with D uncertain. The V gene lost 1 base and the J gene lost 6 bases, with 12 bases spanning the gap. Germline V gives CDR1 MNHNS, CDR2 SASEGT. The CDR3 loop spans 14 amino acids. For the CDR3, the DNA is TGTGCCAGCAGTGAAGTTGGAGGGTGGAATGGCTACACCTTC. Translating it yields CASSEVGGWNGYTF.

The V and J genes are TRBV28 and TRBJ2-2, with TRBD2 as a possible D gene (5 bases). Looked up from germline, CDR1 is MDHEN and CDR2 is SYDVKM. V was trimmed by 6 bases and J by 6 bases, leaving 8 bases between them. This CDR3 is 12 amino acids long. CDR3 DNA: TGTGCCAGCAGCCCGGACTCCGGGGAGCTGTTTTTT. It translates to CASSPDSGELFF.

The V call is TRBV6-5, the J call TRBJ2-7; possibly TRBD1 for D (6 bases). The CDR3 runs 14 residues. Germline assignment: CDR1 MNHEY and CDR2 SVGAGI. The CDR3: CAGSLQGPNYEQYF. CDR3 in DNA: TGTGCTGGCAGTCTTCAGGGGCCCAACTACGAGCAGTACTTC.

This sequence joins TRBV10-2 and TRBJ1-1; TRBD1 matches 8 bases. This CDR3 region has 14 residues. After removal of 8 bases from V and 4 bases from J, the junction contained 9 bases not matched to a gene. From germline, CDR1 is WSHSY and CDR2 SAAADI. CDR3 nucleotide sequence: TGCGCCAGCGACCAGGGACAGGCGGGCACTGAAGCTTTCTTT. This gives the protein CASDQGQAGTEAFF.

This clone has only one observation. This CDR3 is missing its conserved last phenylalanine or tryptophan, likely due to a read error. No DNA is shown, since the ends of the CDR3 on it are uncertain; the CDR3 is the one TCRdb lists. The V and J genes are TRBV7-3 and TRBJ2-6; TRBD1 reflects the table's D call only, with no check against the DNA. CDR1 SGHTA and CDR2 FQGTGA come from the germline V gene. The CDR3 has 8 residues if both end residues are counted. CDR3: CASRIHHR.

This clone appeared a single time. This rearrangement joins TRBV7-3 to TRBJ2-2; TRBD2 agrees at 8 bases. CDR1 is SGHTA, CDR2 FQGTGA, per germline. This CDR3 has 13 amino acids. The V segment lost 4 bases and the J segment 6 bases; nucleotides outside the gene matches: 1. The CDR3, as DNA: TGTGCCAGCAGCTCGGGACTAGCCGGGGAGCTGTTTTTT. It is translated as CASSSGLAGELFF. The full variable domain, completed using reference TRBV7-3 and TRBJ2-2, is GAGVSQTPSNKVTEKGKYVELRCDPISGHTALYWYRQSLGQGPEFLIYFQGTGAADDSGLPNDRFFAVRPEGSVSTLKIQRTERGDSAVYLCASSSGLAGELFFGEGSRLTVL.

CDR3 nucleotide sequence: TGCGCCAGCAGCCAAGCTAGCGACCCCTACAATGAGCAGTTCTTC. Its translation: CASSQASDPYNEQFF. The V and J genes are TRBV4-1 and TRBJ2-1, with D tentatively TRBD2 (6 bases). The CDR3 covers 15 residues. V was clipped by 1 base and J by 2 bases, with 9 bases between them. CDR1 MGHRA and CDR2 YSYEKL come from the germline V gene.

This clone was detected only once. CDR3 sequence reads: CASSLGLGPGNTIYF. The CDR3 region has the DNA TGTGCCAGCAGCTTGGGTCTCGGACCCGGAAACACCATATATTTT. This rearrangement joins TRBV11-2 to TRBJ1-3; no definite D call. Per the germline V gene, CDR1 is SGHAT and CDR2 is FQNNGV. There are 15 residues in the CDR3. V was pared by 3 bases and J by 4 bases, with 13 bases between.

This rearrangement joins TRBV4-3 to TRBJ2-1; TRBD2 agrees at 13 bases. This CDR3 has 15 amino acids. J was trimmed by 8 bases and V by 4 bases; bases with no gene match: 5. CDR1 LGHNA and CDR2 YSLEER come from the germline V gene. The CDR3 DNA reads as TGCGCCAGCAGCCGTGGGACTAGCGGGGACTATGAGCAGTTCTTC. Amino acid sequence: CASSRGTSGDYEQFF.

This clone was observed once. The V call is TRBV6-5, the J call TRBJ1-1; 8 nucleotides match TRBD1. V was clipped by 6 bases and J by 4 bases; unmatched bases: 4. CDR3 length: 13 residues. Germline V gene data show CDR1 as MNHEY and CDR2 as SVGAGI. The CDR3 is CASSPTGVTEAFF. The CDR3 region has the DNA TGTGCCAGCAGCCCGACAGGGGTCACTGAAGCTTTCTTT.

The J gene is TRBJ2-1, the V gene TRBV29-1; D not certain. CDR3 length equals 10 residues. Trimming removed 5 bases at V and 8 bases at J, with 7 bases between. CDR1 and CDR2 (germline): SQVTM, ANQGSEA. CDR3 nucleotides: TGCAGCGTTTCTGTGGATGAGCAGTTCTTC. Encoded protein: CSVSVDEQFF.

V gene TRBV25-1 combines with J gene TRBJ2-5, with D maybe TRBD1 (6 bases). Germline-derived CDR1 and CDR2 are MGHDK and SYGVNS. Trimming left V 3 bases short and J 0 bases short, with 8 bases between. The CDR3 is made up of 14 amino acids. The CDR3 is CASSEDSYQETQYF. The DNA of the CDR3 is TGTGCCAGCAGTGAGGACAGCTACCAAGAGACCCAGTACTTC.

In its sample, this clone was seen a few times. The chain is built from TRBV18 and TRBJ1-5; no firm D call. Germline V gene sequence: CDR1 KGHSH, CDR2 LQKENI. The CDR3 runs 16 residues. The germline V and J ends were trimmed by 3 bases and 7 bases, with 19 bases remaining between them. The CDR3 loop is CASSPDALATLQPQHF. CDR3 sequence (DNA): TGTGCCAGCTCACCCGACGCACTAGCCACTTTACAGCCCCAGCATTTT.

The chain uses TRBV6-1 and TRBJ2-5; 8 bases fit TRBD2. V shed 5 bases and J 2 bases; nucleotides not matched to a gene: 4. This CDR3 is 14 amino acids long. CDR1 is MNHNS and CDR2 is SASEGT in the germline V gene. In nucleotides, the CDR3 is TGTGCCAGCAGTAAACTAGCGGCGCAAGAGACCCAGTACTTC. Protein: CASSKLAAQETQYF.

This clone occurred once. CDR3 amino acids: CASSADRTSYEQYF. The DNA of the CDR3 is TGTGCCAGCAGCGCGGACAGGACCTCCTACGAGCAGTACTTC. V is TRBV7-9 and J is TRBJ2-5; 7 bases are shared with TRBD1. The DNA end favors TRBJ2-7, so the J call may be wrong. This CDR3 is built from 14 residues. The germline V gene has CDR1 SEHNR and CDR2 FQNEAQ (reference sequence).

The J gene is TRBJ2-5, the V gene TRBV27; D is unresolved. V dropped 2 bases and J dropped 7 bases, with 20 bases sitting between them. Germline CDR1 and CDR2: MNHEY and SMNVEV (reference sequence). The CDR3 is made up of 16 amino acids. In DNA form, the CDR3 reads TGTGCCAGCAGTTTAGGGGTCTCCCGAGGAGCTGGGACCCAGTACTTC. Translating gives CASSLGVSRGAGTQYF.

The chain is built from TRBV28 and TRBJ2-7, with 9 bases matching TRBD2. CDR3 size: 14 residues. With 4 bases clipped from V and 3 bases from J, the junction kept 4 bases outside the gene matches. CDR1 and CDR2 (germline): MDHEN, SYDVKM. The CDR3 DNA sequence: TGTGCCAGCAGTTCCCCGACTAGCGGCTACGAGCAGTACTTC. This translates into CASSSPTSGYEQYF.